The 13 T cell receptor beta chains reported below all come from one sample, sequenced in a study of blood T cell repertoires in COVID-19. Only in-frame clones appear in the TCRdb table, and some are missing; sequencing was by immunoSEQ multiplex PCR. The sample includes roughly 220,000 clones, less than 90% of them seen just once. Sequencing input: peripheral blood. Source of these receptors: a man aged 25 to 40 with active or convalescent COVID-19.

The V and J genes are TRBV19 and TRBJ2-7; TRBD2 aligns across 11 bases. Germline V lookup: CDR1 LNHDA, CDR2 SQIVND (reference sequence). V dropped 6 bases and J dropped 0; count of bases not matched to a gene: 7. The CDR3 covers 16 residues. This chain's CDR3 is CASSRTSGQFSYEQYF. DNA of the CDR3: TGTGCCAGTAGCAGGACTAGCGGGCAATTCTCCTACGAGCAGTACTTC.

The chain employs TRBV27 and TRBJ2-3; no reliable D call. The CDR3 is 14 residues long. Germline CDR1 reads MNHEY; CDR2 reads SMNVEV (reference sequence). V lost 2 bases, J lost 4 bases, and 10 bases lay in between. The CDR3 nucleotides are TGTGCCAGCAGTTTAGTGGGCTTCGCAGATACGCAGTATTTT. Translated: CASSLVGFADTQYF.

This rearrangement joins TRBV6-5 to TRBJ1-1; D call uncertain. Germline-derived CDR1 and CDR2 are MNHEY and SVGAGI. This CDR3 contains 14 residues. The V gene lost 6 bases and the J gene lost 1 base, with 12 bases spanning the gap. The CDR3 loop reads CASRTTTSNTEAFF. CDR3 in DNA: TGTGCCAGCAGGACTACCACCTCGAACACTGAAGCTTTCTTT.

The V gene is TRBV9, the J gene TRBJ2-3; perhaps TRBD1 as D (6 bases). Trimming cost V 0 bases and J 5 bases, with 13 bases left between them. CDR1 is SGDLS, CDR2 YYNGEE, per germline. The CDR3 sequence is 15 residues long. CDR3 nucleotides: TGTGCCAGCAGCGTAGTGGGGGCGCTCGGAGATACGCAGTATTTT. This codes for CASSVVGALGDTQYF.

The CDR3 DNA reads as TGTGCCAGCTCACCTGACGGAGAAAATTCACCCCTCCACTTT. This codes for CASSPDGENSPLHF. The chain links TRBV18 to TRBJ1-6; D unresolved. CDR1 is KGHSH and CDR2 is LQKENI in the germline V gene. Deletions cut 3 bases from V and 7 bases from J, with 10 bases between. This CDR3 has 14 amino acids.

This sequence joins TRBV30 and TRBJ1-6; D is unclear. The V gene's germline CDR1 is GTSNPN and CDR2 SVGIG (reference sequence). V dropped 4 bases and J dropped 6 bases, with 19 bases sitting between them. This CDR3 contains 16 residues. The DNA of the CDR3 is TGTGCCTGGACCCCGGGCTCTCCCCGGGGTAATTCACCCCTCCACTTT. It is translated as CAWTPGSPRGNSPLHF.

The chain combines TRBV28 with TRBJ1-1; TRBD1 is a possible D gene (5 bases). V shed 3 bases and J shed 0 bases, with 8 bases lying between them. This CDR3 comprises 14 residues. Germline V CDR1 and CDR2: MDHEN, SYDVKM. CDR3 DNA sequence: TGTGCCAGCAGTTTGGCGACAGTGAACACTGAAGCTTTCTTT. Translation: CASSLATVNTEAFF.

This clone was picked up a small number of times. One junction end disagrees with the germline gene, perhaps due to a read error. The genes are TRBV28 and TRBJ1-2; D is undetermined. This CDR3 region has 13 residues. Germline values: CDR1 MDHEN, CDR2 SYDVKM. CDR3 protein: CASRLSANYGYTF. The CDR3 DNA reads as TGTGCCAGCAGGTTATCAGCTAACTATGGCTACACCTTC.

In this sample, this clone turned up many times. This chain connects TRBV27 to TRBJ2-1; TRBD1 might be the D (6 bases). This CDR3 contains 15 residues. Trimming cost V 6 bases and J 2 bases, with 14 bases left between them. Germline-derived CDR1 and CDR2 are MNHEY and SMNVEV (reference sequence). CDR3 protein: CASSYAGATYNEQFF. The CDR3, as DNA: TGTGCCAGCAGCTATGCAGGGGCCACCTACAATGAGCAGTTCTTC.

This chain connects TRBV7-9 to TRBJ1-4; 8 nucleotides match TRBD1. The V gene's germline CDR1 is SEHNR and CDR2 FQNEAQ (reference sequence). This CDR3 has 15 residues. Germline trimming cut 2 bases from V and 6 bases from J; bases unmatched to any gene: 5. The CDR3 DNA reads TGTGCCAGCAGCTTATCGGACAGGGTTTATGAAAAACTGTTTTTT. This codes for CASSLSDRVYEKLFF.

This chain uses TRBV4-3 with TRBJ2-1; 8 bases agree with TRBD1. The CDR3 contains 18 residues. Per the germline V gene, CDR1 is LGHNA and CDR2 is YSLEER. Trimming took 0 bases from V and 0 from J; bases not matched to a gene: 7. CDR3 DNA: TGCGCCAGCAGCCAAGATGGGTTTACAGGGGGCTCCTACAATGAGCAGTTCTTC. It translates to CASSQDGFTGGSYNEQFF.

This chain connects TRBV5-6 to TRBJ2-3, with TRBD2 identical over 13 bases. This CDR3 comprises 17 residues. V lost 4 bases and J lost 6; bases outside the gene matches: 11. From germline, CDR1 is SGHDT and CDR2 YYEEEE. For the CDR3, the DNA is TGTGCCAGCAGCGGACTAGCGGGGGTTGATCGGTCGGATACGCAGTATTTT. This encodes CASSGLAGVDRSDTQYF. The whole variable domain, remainder taken from reference TRBV5-6 and TRBJ2-3, is DAGVTQSPTHLIKTRGQQVTLRCSPKSGHDTVSWYQQALGQGPQFIFQYYEEEERQRGNFPDRFSGHQFPNYSSELNVNALLLGDSALYLCASSGLAGVDRSDTQYFGPGTRLTVL.

The chain is built from TRBV5-1 and TRBJ2-2; D perhaps matches TRBD2 (6 bases). Trimming pared 2 bases from V and 7 bases from J, leaving 15 bases between. The CDR3 runs 15 residues. CDR1 and CDR2 from the germline V gene are SGHRS and YFSETQ. In nucleotides, the CDR3 is TGCGCCAGCAGCTTCGACACAAACGGGGGCGGGGAGCTGTTTTTT. This encodes CASSFDTNGGGELFF.